This is a list of T cell receptor beta chains from one sample in a study of blood T cell repertoires in COVID-19. The method was immunoSEQ multiplex PCR; TCRdb's version includes in-frame clones alone and lacks a portion of them. This table holds approximately 81,000 clones, about four fifths found once. The source material was peripheral blood. These TCRs come from a human donor in a cohort sampled during active COVID-19. CDR3s include the opening cysteine and the closing phenylalanine or tryptophan. The order of the fields is V gene, clone size, D gene, J gene, CDR3 DNA, CDR3 protein. The D gene is left open where the match is weak. For some rows the clone size is stated as once, few or many, or as a class when expanded; others skip it.

TRBV7-9,-,-,TRBJ2-7,TGTGCCAGCAGCCCCGCAGTGTACGAGCAGTACTTC,CASSPAVYEQYF
TRBV19,-,TRBD2,TRBJ2-7,TGTGCCAGTAGTAGTCTAGCGGGGGGTCCCTACGAGCAGTACTTC,CASSSLAGGPYEQYF
TRBV29-1,-,TRBD1,TRBJ1-3,TGCAGCCACCAGGGGGTCACTGGAAACACCATATATTTT,CSHQGVTGNTIYF
TRBV7-6,-,-,TRBJ1-1,TGTGCCAGCAGCTTAGCGAAGAGCGAGGGCACTGAAGCTTTCTTT,CASSLAKSEGTEAFF
TRBV4-1,once,TRBD1,TRBJ2-5,TGCGCCAGCAGCCATGCGGGACAGGGTGGGGAGACCCAGTACTTC,CASSHAGQGGETQYF
TRBV7-2,-,TRBD1,TRBJ1-2,TGTGCCAGCAGCTTTCACAGGGGGACTAACTATGGCTACACCTTC,CASSFHRGTNYGYTF
TRBV5-4,few,TRBD2,TRBJ2-7,TGTGCCAGCAGCTGGGGACTAGCGGGGGTCTACGAGCAGTACTTC,CASSWGLAGVYEQYF
TRBV27,-,TRBD2,TRBJ2-7,TGTGCCAGCAGTCAGGGGACTAGCGCGGGGGAGCAGTACTTC,CASSQGTSAGEQYF
TRBV29-1,-,-,TRBJ2-5,TGCAGCGATAGGACACAATTTTGGGAGACCCAGTACTTC,CSDRTQFWETQYF
TRBV6-1,-,TRBD1,TRBJ1-1,TGTGCCAGCAGTGAGAGGGCAGGGGGTCTCACTGAAGCTTTCTTT,CASSERAGGLTEAFF
TRBV5-4,few,-,TRBJ1-5,TGTGCCAGCAGCCGGGAGGGGGGTCAGCCCCAGCATTTT,CASSREGGQPQHF
TRBV7-8,-,TRBD1,TRBJ1-4,TGTGCCAGCAGCGCGAGCTTTGGGACAGGGTATGCAACTAATGAAAAACTGTTTTTT,CASSASFGTGYATNEKLFF
TRBV10-3,-,-,TRBJ2-2,TGTGCCATCAGTGAGTCGGGGGGACCCGGGGAGCTGTTTTTT,CAISESGGPGELFF
TRBV19,-,TRBD1,TRBJ1-5,TGTGCCAGTAGTCACGGCGTGGACAGGGTCTCGGCCCAGCATTTT,CASSHGVDRVSAQHF
TRBV11-2,-,-,TRBJ2-1,TGTGCCAGCAGCTCCCAGCCAGGGATCTCCTACAATGAGCAGTTCTTC,CASSSQPGISYNEQFF
TRBV9,-,TRBD2,TRBJ2-7,TGTGCCAGCAGCGTAGGACTAGCGGGGGGGCTAGTCGAGCAGTACTTC,CASSVGLAGGLVEQYF
TRBV7-8,-,TRBD1,TRBJ1-6,TGTGCCAGCAGCCCAAGGACAGGGGGAAATTATTCACCCCTCCACTTT,CASSPRTGGNYSPLHF
TRBV6-6,few,-,TRBJ2-3,TGTGCCAGCAAACCCCGTCCCGCGCCCGGGGATACGCAGTATTTT,CASKPRPAPGDTQYF
TRBV6-2/TRBV6-3,-,-,TRBJ1-2,TGTGCCAGCAGTTTCTCCCGTAACTATGGCTACACCTTC,CASSFSRNYGYTF
TRBV5-1,once,-,TRBJ1-6,TGCGCCAGCAGCGTATCCGGGGGGGAAGAGGCACCCCTCCACTTT,CASSVSGGEEAPLHF
TRBV7-3,-,-,TRBJ1-1,TGTGCCAGCAGCAAAGAAGGACAGACTGAAGCTTTCTTT,CASSKEGQTEAFF
TRBV27,-,TRBD1,TRBJ1-1,TGTGCCACCGCCGGGACAGGGTCCATGAACACTGAAGCTTTCTTT,CATAGTGSMNTEAFF
TRBV7-2,-,TRBD1,TRBJ2-7,TGTGCCAGCAGCCAGACAGGGGGTAAGAACGAGCAGTACTTC,CASSQTGGKNEQYF
TRBV6-5,-,-,TRBJ1-6,TGTGCCGGCGGGGCAGGCCCGGATAATTCACCCCTCCACTTT,CAGGAGPDNSPLHF
TRBV6-5,-,TRBD1,TRBJ1-3,TGTGCCAGCACTGCGTTACAGGGGACTGGAAACACCATATATTTT,CASTALQGTGNTIYF